This TCR beta chain was captured by sequencing in a study of regulatory T cells in long-lasting Graves disease. The time point: newly diagnosed GD, antithyroid drugs for less than 3 months. Generation of the TCR library employed RNA extracted from PBMCs. Combining iRepertoire HTBI primers with Arm-PCR of CDR3 regions, the authors built TCR beta libraries. TCRdb re-called the multiplex PCR reads through MiXCR, storing one row per CDR3 protein. The sample carries over 300,000 distinct CDR3 sequences, around a sixth recorded once. Concerning this clonotype itself: At one of its ends the junction is not consistent with the germline gene, which may arise from a read error.

The germline gives CDR1 ENHRY, CDR2 SYGVKD. The CDR3 covers 12 residues. This sequence was found in a female donor with Graves disease. The sequences come from peripheral blood mononuclear cells (PBMCs), collected at new diagnosis, from a patient treated with antithyroid drugs. The V and J genes are TRBV10-3 and TRBJ2-1; no firm D call. The CDR3 region is CAMGLGGNERFF. The CDR3 DNA follows: TGTGCCATGGGATTGGGCGGCAATGAGCGGTTCTTC.